These T cell receptor beta chains were read from a single sample in a study of blood T cells in healthy people across ages. Via MiXCR, TCRdb re-called the 5' RACE reads, giving one row per CDR3 protein. The data hold about 400,000 distinct CDR3 sequences, with about 49% observed a single time. The sequenced sample was blood. These receptors came from a man in his sixties in good health. Each CDR3 is given with its conserved first and last residue. Each record gives: J gene, V gene, D gene, clone size, CDR3 protein, CDR3 DNA. A D gene is named only where the DNA matches it firmly. Some rows mark clone size as missing; the rest say once, few, many or name a class of expanded clone.

J: TRBJ2-5; V: TRBV12-3/TRBV12-4; D: -; size: -; CDR3: CASRDTGLNEQYF; DNA: TGTGCCAGCAGGGACACCGGGCTCAATGAGCAGTACTTC
J: TRBJ2-1; V: TRBV19; D: -; size: -; CDR3: CASRGTYNEQFF; DNA: TGTGCCAGTAGGGGAACCTACAATGAGCAGTTCTTC
J: TRBJ2-7; V: TRBV10-3; D: -; size: -; CDR3: CAITDGSYEQYF; DNA: TGTGCCATCACCGACGGGTCCTACGAGCAGTACTTC
J: TRBJ2-7; V: TRBV28; D: -; size: -; CDR3: CASSRDWVLLEQYF; DNA: TGTGCCAGCAGTCGCGACTGGGTCCTCCTCGAGCAGTACTTC
J: TRBJ2-1; V: TRBV7-3; D: -; size: -; CDR3: CASSLTRTASYNEQFF; DNA: TGTGCCAGCAGCTTAACGAGGACAGCTTCCTACAATGAGCAGTTCTTC
J: TRBJ1-2; V: TRBV5-1; D: TRBD1; size: -; CDR3: CASSSLGEGQSNYGYTF; DNA: TGCGCCAGCAGCTCGCTGGGGGAGGGACAGTCTAACTATGGCTACACCTTC
J: TRBJ1-2; V: TRBV10-1; D: -; size: -; CDR3: CASSESGVRGYTF; DNA: TGCGCCAGCAGTGAGTCAGGGGTTCGTGGCTACACCTTC
J: TRBJ2-1; V: TRBV7-2; D: TRBD2; size: -; CDR3: CASSLDAGGTYNEQFF; DNA: TGTGCCAGCAGCTTAGACGCGGGGGGTACCTACAATGAGCAGTTCTTC
J: TRBJ1-1; V: TRBV7-2; D: TRBD1; size: -; CDR3: CASSRGTGETEAFF; DNA: TGTGCCAGCAGCCGAGGGACAGGGGAGACTGAAGCTTTCTTT
J: TRBJ2-1; V: TRBV29-1; D: -; size: few; CDR3: CSVEVGQGRYNEQFF; DNA: TGCAGCGTTGAAGTAGGGCAGGGGAGGTACAATGAGCAGTTCTTC
J: TRBJ2-6; V: TRBV4-1; D: -; size: few; CDR3: CASSQVERGAGANVLTF; DNA: TGCGCCAGCAGCCAGGTGGAAAGGGGAGCTGGGGCCAACGTCCTGACTTTC
J: TRBJ2-7; V: TRBV6-1; D: -; size: few; CDR3: CASTLLLSYEQYF; DNA: TGTGCCAGCACCCTTTTATTGTCCTACGAGCAGTACTTC
J: TRBJ1-4; V: TRBV6-6; D: -; size: -; CDR3: CLGPDPNEKLFF; DNA: TGCTTAGGACCGGACCCTAATGAAAAACTGTTTTTT
J: TRBJ2-1; V: TRBV29-1; D: -; size: -; CDR3: CSVDGPAGEQFF; DNA: TGCAGCGTTGACGGGCCCGCGGGTGAGCAGTTCTTC
J: TRBJ2-5; V: TRBV7-2; D: -; size: -; CDR3: CASSSLRGRAETQYF; DNA: TGTGCCAGCAGCTCACTCAGGGGTCGGGCAGAGACCCAGTACTTC
J: TRBJ2-5; V: TRBV29-1; D: -; size: -; CDR3: CSVRGAATQYF; DNA: TGCAGCGTCCGCGGTGCTGCGACCCAGTACTTC
J: TRBJ2-7; V: TRBV29-1; D: TRBD1; size: -; CDR3: CSTRQGGATDQYF; DNA: TGCAGCACCAGACAGGGTGGGGCAACCGACCAGTACTTC
J: TRBJ2-3; V: TRBV27; D: TRBD1; size: few; CDR3: CASRDRAGLATDTQYF; DNA: TGTGCCAGCAGAGACAGGGCCGGGCTAGCCACAGATACGCAGTATTTT
J: TRBJ2-1; V: TRBV4-2; D: -; size: few; CDR3: CASSQEAGENEQFF; DNA: TGTGCCAGCAGCCAAGAGGCGGGCGAGAATGAGCAGTTCTTC
J: TRBJ2-7; V: TRBV10-3; D: TRBD1; size: few; CDR3: CAISPGQAYEQYF; DNA: TGTGCCATCAGCCCGGGACAGGCCTACGAGCAGTACTTC
J: TRBJ2-7; V: TRBV27; D: -; size: -; CDR3: CASRDSAHIDEQYF; DNA: TGTGCCAGCAGAGATTCGGCTCATATCGACGAGCAGTACTTC
J: TRBJ1-1; V: TRBV6-6; D: -; size: -; CDR3: CASSPPVGATEAFF; DNA: TGTGCCAGCAGTCCCCCTGTGGGGGCCACTGAAGCTTTCTTT
J: TRBJ2-3; V: TRBV12-3/TRBV12-4; D: -; size: few; CDR3: CASTPGRDTQYF; DNA: TGTGCCAGCACCCCGGGGAGAGATACGCAGTATTTT
J: TRBJ2-1; V: TRBV7-2; D: -; size: -; CDR3: CASSLGARIGSNEQFF; DNA: TGTGCCAGCAGCTTAGGGGCTAGAATTGGTAGTAATGAGCAGTTCTTC
J: TRBJ2-5; V: TRBV7-9; D: -; size: -; CDR3: CASSVGGREETQYF; DNA: TGTGCCAGCAGCGTGGGGGGACGCGAAGAGACCCAGTACTTC
J: TRBJ2-7; V: TRBV4-2; D: -; size: few; CDR3: CASSQVGAGEQYF; DNA: TGTGCCAGCAGCCAAGTTGGGGCGGGCGAGCAGTACTTC
J: TRBJ2-3; V: TRBV29-1; D: TRBD2; size: few; CDR3: CSVEGLAGRRDTQYF; DNA: TGCAGCGTTGAAGGACTAGCGGGACGGAGAGATACGCAGTATTTT